A single sample is the source of the 27 T cell receptor beta chains below, sequenced in a study of T cell responses to AZD1222 COVID-19 vaccine. This table comes from immunoSEQ multiplex PCR, and its TCRdb copy is limited to in-frame clones, with some not included. The sample holds 150,000 to 180,000 clones; roughly nine tenths are singletons and the top ten take 5.5%. The sequences come from peripheral blood, collected on day 0 of MenACWY control vaccination. These receptors all stem from an adult in good health.

The rearrangement links TRBV3-1 (or the pseudogene TRBV3-2) to TRBJ2-5; 14 nucleotides align to TRBD2. V lost 5 bases and J lost 4; bases outside the gene matches: 6. CDR3 length equals 16 residues. Germline V CDR1 and CDR2: LGHDT, YNNKEL (reference sequence). The CDR3 protein is CASSVGTSGGRETQYF. The CDR3 nucleotides read TGTGCCAGCAGCGTTGGGACTAGCGGGGGAAGAGAGACCCAGTACTTC.

V gene TRBV6-8 combines with J gene TRBJ1-5; TRBD1 is a possible D gene (6 bases). CDR1 is MNHGY, CDR2 SAAAGT, per germline. Trimming cost V 4 bases and J 7 bases, with 8 bases left between them. This CDR3 comprises 12 residues. In DNA form, the CDR3 reads TGTGCCAGCAGTTCCGGACAGCAGCCCCAGCATTTT. Translating gives CASSSGQQPQHF.

The chain recombines TRBV5-6 with TRBJ1-5, with D perhaps matching TRBD1 (6 bases). CDR3 length: 16 residues. V lost 0 bases and J lost 0, with 10 bases in between. Germline CDR1 reads SGHDT; CDR2 reads YYEEEE. The CDR3 reads CASSLALGASNQPQHF. In DNA, the CDR3 is TGTGCCAGCAGCTTGGCCCTGGGGGCTAGCAATCAGCCCCAGCATTTT.

The rearrangement uses TRBV19 and TRBJ1-2; D not resolved. The germline CDR1 and CDR2 sequences are LNHDA and SQIVND (reference sequence). The CDR3 is 14 amino acids. Trimming removed 2 bases from V and 4 bases from J, with 11 bases in between. CDR3 nucleotide sequence: TGTGCCAGTAGTATAAGCGCGGCTCCCTATGGCTACACCTTC. Its protein product is CASSISAAPYGYTF.

The rearrangement joins TRBV9 to TRBJ1-6; 9 nucleotides match TRBD1. The CDR3 is 15 amino acids. V shed 3 bases, J shed 10 bases, and the junction held 8 bases outside the gene matches. The germline V gene encodes CDR1 SGDLS and CDR2 YYNGEE. The CDR3 sequence is CASSAGGTGRSPLHF. The CDR3 nucleotides are TGTGCCAGCAGCGCCGGGGGGACAGGGAGGTCACCCCTCCACTTT. Drawing the rest from reference TRBV9 and TRBJ1-6, the complete variable domain is DSGVTQTPKHLITATGQRVTLRCSPRSGDLSVYWYQQSLDQGLQFLIQYYNGEERAKGNILERFSAQQFPDLHSELNLSSLELGDSALYFCASSAGGTGRSPLHFGNGTRLTVT.

V is TRBV11-3 and J is TRBJ2-3; 7 bases align to TRBD2. This CDR3 has 16 residues. The germline gives CDR1 SGHNT, CDR2 YENEEA. Unmatched junction bases numbered 6, after V lost 1 base and J lost 2 bases. CDR3 coding DNA: TGTGCCAGCAGCTTAGCGGCTAGCGGCTTCACAGATACGCAGTATTTT. This translates into CASSLAASGFTDTQYF. Full variable domain (missing parts from reference TRBV11-3 and TRBJ2-3): EAGVVQSPRYKIIEKKQPVAFWCNPISGHNTLYWYLQNLGQGPELLIRYENEEAVDDSQLPKDRFSAERLKGVDSTLKIQPAELGDSAVYLCASSLAASGFTDTQYFGPGTRLTVL.

CDR3 coding DNA: TGTGCCAGCAGTTACACTAGCGGGAGCTCTTACGAGCAGTACTTC. Protein: CASSYTSGSSYEQYF. V gene TRBV6-5 combines with J gene TRBJ2-7; 11 bases line up with TRBD2. Looked up from germline, CDR1 is MNHEY and CDR2 is SVGAGI. This CDR3 has 15 residues. Losses at the gene ends were 2 bases for V and 4 bases for J; bases not matched to a gene: 4.

The chain combines TRBV18 with TRBJ2-3, with D hard to call. The V gene's germline CDR1 is KGHSH and CDR2 LQKENI. Trimming removed 1 base from V and 7 bases from J, with 9 bases in between. The CDR3 sequence is 13 residues long. CDR3 nucleotides: TGTGCCAGCTCACCACAACCCCAGCATACGCAGTATTTT. Its protein is CASSPQPQHTQYF.

The V call is TRBV6-5, the J call TRBJ1-6; possibly TRBD1 for D (5 bases). The germline V gene encodes CDR1 MNHEY and CDR2 SVGAGI. V was pared by 6 bases and J by 10 bases, with 16 bases between. This CDR3 has 14 amino acids. The CDR3 region is CASRSRDWGSPLHF. The CDR3 region has the DNA TGTGCCAGCAGATCCCGGGACTGGGGATCACCCCTCCACTTT.

The chain uses TRBV27 and TRBJ1-6; TRBD1 matches at 10 bases. The CDR3 extends over 18 amino acids. The V gene end was trimmed by 5 bases and the J gene end by 10 bases; junction bases not matched to a gene: 17. CDR1 and CDR2 (germline): MNHEY, SMNVEV (reference sequence). CDR3 nucleotides: TGTGCCAGCAGTCCCGTCGTAGACCCGGGACAGGGGAACTCACCCCTCCACTTT. This sequence encodes CASSPVVDPGQGNSPLHF.

The gene calls are TRBV27 and TRBJ1-6; D is unresolved. Germline V gives CDR1 MNHEY, CDR2 SMNVEV (reference sequence). This CDR3 spans 16 amino acids. Trimming removed 6 bases from V and 0 bases from J, with 12 bases in between. The CDR3 DNA reads TGTGCCAGCAGCTCAGAGGCGAGCTCCTATAATTCACCCCTCCACTTT. Translation gives CASSSEASSYNSPLHF.

This rearrangement joins TRBV11-2 to TRBJ1-2; D unresolved. Germline lookup yields CDR1 SGHAT and CDR2 FQNNGV. CDR3 length equals 16 residues. V was shortened by 0 bases and J by 0 bases, with 11 bases between the two germline ends. The CDR3 nucleotides are TGTGCCAGCAGCTTAGAAAGGGCCAGCGCTAACTATGGCTACACCTTC. Amino acid sequence: CASSLERASANYGYTF.

The table lists this clone with a count of one. This chain joins TRBV10-2 and TRBJ1-1; 8 bases match TRBD1. This CDR3 region has 14 residues. V lost 7 bases to trimming and J lost 1 base; unmatched junction nucleotides: 5. Per germline, CDR1 WSHSY and CDR2 SAAADI. The CDR3 region is CASKGQGWNTEAFF. CDR3 DNA sequence: TGCGCCAGCAAAGGACAGGGCTGGAACACTGAAGCTTTCTTT.

CDR3 DNA: TGTGCCAGCAGCTTAGATCGGGGGTCTAATGAAAAACTGTTTTTT. The encoded protein is CASSLDRGSNEKLFF. The chain combines TRBV11-2 with TRBJ1-4; D perhaps matches TRBD1 (5 bases). Germline V gene data show CDR1 as SGHAT and CDR2 as FQNNGV. The CDR3 length is 15 residues. With 0 bases removed from V and 3 bases from J, the gap between germline ends came to 8 bases.

The chain is built from TRBV6-4 and TRBJ1-5; D uncertain. V lost 3 bases, J lost 2 bases, and 8 bases lay in between. The CDR3 sequence is 14 residues long. Germline V gene lookup returns CDR1 MRHNA and CDR2 SNTAGT. The CDR3 DNA sequence: TGTGCCAGCAGTGAAAAAGATGGCAATCAGCCCCAGCATTTT. Its translation: CASSEKDGNQPQHF.

This clone was seen just once. The chain employs TRBV21-1 and TRBJ2-7; TRBD2 is taken as the D call from the table, unchecked against the DNA. TRBV21-1 corresponds to a pseudogene. The CDR3 is 15 residues long. Here the CDR3 reads CASSKETRVRDEQYV. The CDR3 DNA sequence: TGTGCCAGCAGCAAAGAAACGAGGGTTCGCGACGAGCAGTACGTC.

This clone showed up just a few times. The chain employs TRBV29-1 and TRBJ1-5; D is uncertain. CDR3 length: 13 amino acids. Germline values: CDR1 SQVTM, CDR2 ANQGSEA. V was clipped by 2 bases and J by 3 bases, with 8 bases between them. The CDR3 DNA reads TGCAGCGTTGAAATCACCACCAATCAGCCCCAGCATTTT. It yields the protein CSVEITTNQPQHF.

The chain recombines TRBV19 with TRBJ1-2; 11 positions match TRBD1. V trimming: 3 bases; J trimming: 7 bases; junction bases outside the gene matches: 7. The CDR3 has 15 residues. Germline lookup yields CDR1 LNHDA and CDR2 SQIVND (reference sequence). The CDR3 nucleotides read TGTGCCAGTAGTATCCAGGACAGGGGGCTCTCTGGCTACACCTTC. It encodes CASSIQDRGLSGYTF.

This clone was seen once. The V gene is TRBV6-5, the J gene TRBJ1-1, with 7 bases fitting TRBD1. Looked up from germline, CDR1 is MNHEY and CDR2 is SVGAGI. CDR3 length: 15 residues. The ends lost 6 bases at V and 3 bases at J; junction bases unmatched: 10. The CDR3 region is CASRDRTGRHTEAFF. The CDR3 DNA is TGTGCCAGCAGAGATCGGACAGGCCGGCACACTGAAGCTTTCTTT.

CDR3 DNA sequence: TGTGCCAGCACCGCTAGTTGGCCCCGGACCTACGAGCAGTACGTC. This codes for CASTASWPRTYEQYV. V gene TRBV28 combines with J gene TRBJ2-7; D is ambiguous. Between the trimmed V and J ends, which lost 7 bases and 2 bases, there was a span of 18 bases. Germline V gene lookup returns CDR1 MDHEN and CDR2 SYDVKM. CDR3 size: 15 residues.

The chain carries TRBV14 and TRBJ1-2; 7 nucleotides line up with TRBD1. The CDR3 runs 17 residues. With V trimmed by 2 bases and J by 4 bases, 13 bases remained unmatched. The germline CDR1 and CDR2 sequences are SGHDN and FVKESK. For the CDR3, the DNA is TGTGCCAGCAGCCAATTCTCCTTAGGACAGGACCCCTATGGCTACACCTTC. Protein product: CASSQFSLGQDPYGYTF.

The rearrangement joins TRBV2 to TRBJ2-1; 9 bases map to TRBD1. V lost 7 bases, J lost 9 bases, and 13 bases stayed unmatched. This CDR3 has 15 residues. CDR1 SNHLY and CDR2 FYNNEI come from the germline V gene. Here the CDR3 reads CASTSGDRVTGEQFF. CDR3 sequence (DNA): TGTGCCAGCACCTCAGGGGACAGGGTGACAGGTGAGCAGTTCTTC.

The chain combines TRBV19 with TRBJ1-3, with D perhaps TRBD1 (5 bases). With 6 bases removed from V and 1 base from J, the gap between germline ends came to 16 bases. CDR1 LNHDA and CDR2 SQIVND come from the germline V gene (reference sequence). This CDR3 comprises 16 residues. This CDR3 is CASSQGGARSGNTIYF. CDR3 nucleotides: TGTGCCAGTAGCCAAGGAGGGGCCAGGTCTGGAAACACCATATATTTT.

This chain joins TRBV12-5 and TRBJ2-1; tentative D call: TRBD2 (6 bases). The CDR3 sequence is 13 residues long. CDR1 LGHNT and CDR2 FRNRAP come from the germline V gene. The V gene lost 1 base and the J gene lost 12 bases, with 13 bases spanning the gap. The CDR3 reads CASGLAGTELQFF. The CDR3 DNA is TGTGCTAGTGGTTTGGCCGGGACTGAGTTGCAGTTCTTC. Full variable domain (missing parts from reference TRBV12-5 and TRBJ2-1): DARVTQTPRHKVTEMGQEVTMRCQPILGHNTVFWYRQTMMQGLELLAYFRNRAPLDDSGMPKDRFSAEMPDATLATLKIQPSEPRDSAVYFCASGLAGTELQFFGPGTRLTVL.

This chain uses TRBV19 with TRBJ1-5, with D perhaps TRBD1 (6 bases). Trimming took 5 bases from V and 4 from J, leaving 15 bases between them. The germline gives CDR1 LNHDA, CDR2 SQIVND (reference sequence). The CDR3 has 15 residues. The CDR3 DNA follows: TGTGCCAGTAGTTCGTACGTAAGGGGGAATCAGCCCCAGCATTTT. Protein: CASSSYVRGNQPQHF. The full variable domain, with the rest looked up from reference TRBV19 and TRBJ1-5, is DGGITQSPKYLFRKEGQNVTLSCEQNLNHDAMYWYRQDPGQGLRLIYYSQIVNDFQKGDIAEGYSVSREKKESFPLTVTSAQKNPTAFYLCASSSYVRGNQPQHFGDGTRLSIL.

The chain is built from TRBV18 and TRBJ1-2; D is ambiguous. V dropped 3 bases and J dropped 4 bases, with 9 bases sitting between them. Germline assignment: CDR1 KGHSH and CDR2 LQKENI. The CDR3 is made up of 13 amino acids. The CDR3 nucleotides read TGTGCCAGCTCACCTACAGAGACCTATGGCTACACCTTC. This translates into CASSPTETYGYTF.

V gene TRBV5-4 combines with J gene TRBJ2-2, with 7 bases aligning to TRBD1. Germline V gene lookup returns CDR1 SGHNT and CDR2 YYREEE (reference sequence). CDR3 size: 15 residues. Germline trimming cut 4 bases from V and 5 bases from J; bases unmatched to any gene: 8. Here the CDR3 reads CASSVYRGGTGELFF. The CDR3 bases are TGTGCCAGCAGCGTCTACAGGGGCGGGACCGGGGAGCTGTTTTTT.